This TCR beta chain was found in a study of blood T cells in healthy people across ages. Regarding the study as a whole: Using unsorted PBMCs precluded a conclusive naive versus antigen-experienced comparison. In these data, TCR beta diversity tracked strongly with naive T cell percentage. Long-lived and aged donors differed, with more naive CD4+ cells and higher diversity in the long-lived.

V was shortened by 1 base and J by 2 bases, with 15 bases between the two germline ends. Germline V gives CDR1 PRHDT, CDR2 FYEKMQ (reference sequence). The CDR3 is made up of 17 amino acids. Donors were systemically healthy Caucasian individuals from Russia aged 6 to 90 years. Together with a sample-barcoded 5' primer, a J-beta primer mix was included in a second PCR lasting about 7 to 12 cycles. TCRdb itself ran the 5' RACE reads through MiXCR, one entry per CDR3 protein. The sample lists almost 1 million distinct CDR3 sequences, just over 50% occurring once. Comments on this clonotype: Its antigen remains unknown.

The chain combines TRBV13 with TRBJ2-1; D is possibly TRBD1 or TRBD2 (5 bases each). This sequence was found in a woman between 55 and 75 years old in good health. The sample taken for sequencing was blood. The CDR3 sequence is CASSLDPPGRPYNEQFF. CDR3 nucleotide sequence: TGTGCCAGCAGCTTAGATCCTCCGGGACGACCCTACAATGAGCAGTTCTTC.